Below are 26 T cell receptor beta chains sequenced from a single sample in a study of blood T cell repertoires in COVID-19. Libraries were prepared by immunoSEQ multiplex PCR; TCRdb keeps only in-frame clonotypes and omits some of them. The sample carries about 260,000 clones, approximately 86% recorded once. The material sequenced was peripheral blood. Receptors originate from a man aged 18 to 29 with active or convalescent COVID-19.

This sequence joins TRBV28 and TRBJ1-5; D is possibly TRBD1 (5 bases). Germline V CDR1 and CDR2: MDHEN, SYDVKM. This CDR3 has 16 residues. V was pared by 2 bases and J by 5 bases, with 16 bases between. In DNA form, the CDR3 reads TGTGCCAGCAGTTTACCGGGCAGGGCCCGCGATCAGCCCCAGCATTTT. Protein product: CASSLPGRARDQPQHF.

The sample holds a few counts of this clone. V is TRBV6-2 or TRBV6-3 and J is TRBJ1-6, with D perhaps TRBD1 (5 bases). V lost 6 bases, J lost 7 bases, and 13 bases lay in between. CDR3 length equals 14 residues. Germline CDR1 MNHEY, CDR2 SVGEGT. CDR3 region: CASSWAGYNSPLHF. Written as DNA, the CDR3 is TGTGCCAGCAGCTGGGCAGGGTACAATTCACCCCTCCACTTT.

This clone occurred a few times. This sequence joins TRBV7-9 and TRBJ2-1; tentative D call: TRBD2 (6 bases). The V end lost 4 bases, the J end lost 2 bases, and 9 bases lay between the germline ends. The CDR3 has 14 amino acids. Germline CDR1 and CDR2: SEHNR and FQNEAQ (reference sequence). The CDR3 DNA reads as TGTGCCAGCAGCTGGGGGGAACCCTACAATGAGCAGTTCTTC. Its translation is CASSWGEPYNEQFF.

The chain has TRBV9 and TRBJ2-3, with D possibly being TRBD2 (5 bases). The V gene's germline CDR1 is SGDLS and CDR2 YYNGEE. The CDR3 is 17 residues long. V lost 3 bases and J 0 bases, leaving 17 bases between the germline ends. CDR3 residues: CASSAAIGRTSTDTQYF. The CDR3 nucleotides read TGTGCCAGCAGCGCCGCGATAGGCAGGACTAGCACAGATACGCAGTATTTT.

This clone was recorded a few times. The chain combines TRBV20-1 with TRBJ1-5; TRBD1 matches 7 bases. V was clipped by 3 bases and J by 5 bases; unmatched bases: 7. CDR1 and CDR2 from the germline V gene are DFQATT and SNEGSKA (reference sequence). This CDR3 is 14 amino acids long. CDR3 bases: TGCAGTGCTAGTAAACAGGGGAGTCATCAGCCCCAGCATTTT. Translation gives CSASKQGSHQPQHF.

The gene calls are TRBV11-3 and TRBJ1-1; 9 nucleotides align to TRBD1. Unmatched junction bases numbered 14, after V lost 5 bases and J lost 4 bases. The CDR3 consists of 17 residues. Germline values: CDR1 SGHNT, CDR2 YENEEA. The CDR3 nucleotides are TGTGCCAGCAGCCCACTCGGGACAGGGACCGGTCCCACTGAAGCTTTCTTT. Translated: CASSPLGTGTGPTEAFF.

The chain links TRBV18 to TRBJ1-3; D is uncertain. The germline CDR1 and CDR2 sequences are KGHSH and LQKENI. The V and J ends lost 5 bases and 9 bases respectively, with 20 bases between them. The CDR3 length is 15 residues. The CDR3 DNA is TGTGCCAGCTCATCATCCTCCTCCGTGGTCGGCACCATATATTTT. Its translation: CASSSSSSVVGTIYF.

This chain links TRBV11-2 with TRBJ2-5; TRBD2 matches 11 bases. Trimming at V came to 6 bases and at J to 3 bases, leaving 6 bases not matched to a gene. The germline CDR1 and CDR2 sequences are SGHAT and FQNNGV. The CDR3 is made up of 15 amino acids. The CDR3 reads CASSRSGGGEETQYF. DNA for the CDR3: TGTGCCAGCAGTCGTAGCGGGGGGGGTGAAGAGACCCAGTACTTC.

J is TRBJ1-1 and V is TRBV30; D not certain. This CDR3 has 11 residues. With 7 bases removed from V and 0 bases from J, the gap between germline ends came to 6 bases. CDR1 is GTSNPN and CDR2 is SVGIG in the germline V gene (reference sequence). The CDR3 bases are TGTGCCTACACAGTGAACACTGAAGCTTTCTTT. Residues: CAYTVNTEAFF.

V and J are TRBV7-6 and TRBJ1-1; D possibly corresponds to TRBD1 (5 bases). The germline gives CDR1 SGHVS, CDR2 FNYEAQ. The CDR3 is 14 residues long. V dropped 5 bases and J dropped 1 base, with 11 bases sitting between them. CDR3 nucleotides: TGTGCCAGCAGCCCCTGGCAGGGGAACACTGAAGCTTTCTTT. It yields the protein CASSPWQGNTEAFF.

This rearrangement joins TRBV25-1 to TRBJ1-1; maybe TRBD1 (6 bases). The CDR3 consists of 15 residues. V lost 6 bases, J lost 4 bases, and 18 bases lay in between. The germline gives CDR1 MGHDK, CDR2 SYGVNS. Here the CDR3 reads CASSLGGRPSTEAFF. For the CDR3, the DNA is TGTGCCAGCAGCTTGGGGGGGCGACCGAGCACTGAAGCTTTCTTT.

The chain links TRBV19 to TRBJ1-5, with D maybe TRBD1 (5 bases). This CDR3 region has 13 residues. The V end lost 8 bases, the J end lost 6 bases, and 14 bases lay between the germline ends. Germline-derived CDR1 and CDR2 are LNHDA and SQIVND (reference sequence). The CDR3: CASGQGWIQPQHF. CDR3 sequence (DNA): TGTGCCAGTGGGCAGGGTTGGATTCAGCCCCAGCATTTT.

The V call is TRBV7-2, the J call TRBJ2-7, with 8 bases identical to TRBD1. Germline V lookup: CDR1 SGHTA, CDR2 FQGNSA. The CDR3 extends over 17 amino acids. The trim removed 2 bases at V and 4 bases at J, leaving 13 bases unmatched. The DNA of the CDR3 is TGTGCCAGCAGCTTACTACTACCAGGGACAGGTCTGTACGAGCAGTACTTC. It translates to CASSLLLPGTGLYEQYF.

The gene calls are TRBV19 and TRBJ1-4; D gene unclear. Germline V gives CDR1 LNHDA, CDR2 SQIVND (reference sequence). The V end was cut by 1 base, the J end by 5 bases, with 14 bases between. The CDR3 extends over 16 amino acids. This CDR3 is CASSIGFGVGNEKLFF. The DNA for the CDR3 is TGTGCCAGTAGTATAGGTTTCGGGGTCGGAAATGAAAAACTGTTTTTT.

The chain couples TRBV2 to TRBJ1-2; D is unclear. With 5 bases removed from V and 8 bases from J, the gap between germline ends came to 12 bases. Per germline, CDR1 SNHLY and CDR2 FYNNEI. This CDR3 is built from 12 residues. CDR3 amino acids: CASSRTRLGYTF. CDR3 coding DNA: TGTGCCAGCAGTCGGACTCGTTTGGGCTACACCTTC. Full variable domain (rest looked up from reference TRBV2 and TRBJ1-2): EPEVTQTPSHQVTQMGQEVILRCVPISNHLYFYWYRQILGQKVEFLVSFYNNEISEKSEIFDDQFSVERPDGSNFTLKIRSTKLEDSAMYFCASSRTRLGYTFGSGTRLTVV.

The chain uses TRBV7-2 and TRBJ1-4; D ambiguous. The V end lost 0 bases, the J end lost 6 bases, and 11 bases lay between the germline ends. Germline V gene lookup returns CDR1 SGHTA and CDR2 FQGNSA. The CDR3 length is 15 residues. CDR3 DNA: TGTGCCAGCAGCTTAGCGGCGGTTCTTCATGAAAAACTGTTTTTT. Its protein is CASSLAAVLHEKLFF.

This sequence joins TRBV6-1 and TRBJ2-2, with TRBD2 matching over 7 bases. V was clipped by 0 bases and J by 6 bases; unmatched bases: 7. The CDR3 runs to 16 residues. Germline V lookup: CDR1 MNHNS, CDR2 SASEGT. CDR3 DNA: TGTGCCAGCAGTGAAGCGCCCGGGGGGAGGTCCGGGGAGCTGTTTTTT. It specifies CASSEAPGGRSGELFF.

The chain combines TRBV29-1 with TRBJ2-2, with 8 positions matching TRBD2. The V and J ends lost 6 bases and 6 bases, in that order; junction bases with no gene match: 12. This CDR3 region has 15 residues. In germline, CDR1 is SQVTM, CDR2 ANQGSEA. The CDR3 sequence is CSVREPGLVAGELFF. CDR3 sequence (DNA): TGCAGCGTCCGTGAACCGGGACTAGTCGCCGGGGAGCTGTTTTTT.

The chain recombines TRBV6-6 with TRBJ1-6; 9 bases align to TRBD1. The CDR3 is 20 amino acids. Germline V gene sequence: CDR1 MNHNY, CDR2 SVGAGI (reference sequence). Trimming took 5 bases from V and 0 from J; bases not matched to a gene: 14. The CDR3 coding sequence is TGTGCCAGCAGTCCCTCCGGTTACAGGGGGCGGAGCTCCTATAATTCACCCCTCCACTTT. This codes for CASSPSGYRGRSSYNSPLHF.

The chain has TRBV7-2 and TRBJ2-1; D unclear. Deletions cut 2 bases from V and 10 bases from J, with 18 bases between. The CDR3 totals 15 residues. Looked up from germline, CDR1 is SGHTA and CDR2 is FQGNSA. As DNA, the CDR3 is TGTGCCAGCAGCTTAATAGTCTCGGGTGGTCACGAGCAGTTCTTC. The encoded protein is CASSLIVSGGHEQFF.

V is TRBV28 and J is TRBJ1-1; a weak D match, TRBD1 (6 bases). Germline V gene data show CDR1 as MDHEN and CDR2 as SYDVKM. Between the trimmed V and J ends, which lost 3 bases and 10 bases, there was a span of 12 bases. This CDR3 contains 12 residues. CDR3 in DNA: TGTGCCAGCAGTTTGTGGCAGACAGGAGCTTTCTTT. This translates into CASSLWQTGAFF.

This sequence joins TRBV4-2 and TRBJ2-5; possibly TRBD2 for D (6 bases). Germline CDR1 LGHNA, CDR2 YNFKEQ. The length of the CDR3 is 16 residues. Trimming cost V 1 base and J 5 bases, with 17 bases left between them. CDR3 sequence reads: CASSQGTGTLRETQYF. CDR3 DNA: TGTGCCAGCAGCCAAGGAACCGGGACTCTAAGGGAGACCCAGTACTTC.

This clone was counted a single time. The CDR3 DNA reads TGTGCCAGCAGCCCGACAGGGGGAGACCGCCTCTCTGGAAACACCATATATTTT. Translating it yields CASSPTGGDRLSGNTIYF. V is TRBV9 and J is TRBJ1-3; 9 bases agree with TRBD1. The CDR3 extends over 18 amino acids. The J segment lost 0 bases and the V segment lost 4 bases, leaving 11 bases of the junction unmatched. From germline, CDR1 is SGDLS and CDR2 YYNGEE.

In its sample, this clone was seen a few times. The genes are TRBV27 and TRBJ1-6; tentative D call: TRBD1 (6 bases). Germline V gene lookup returns CDR1 MNHEY and CDR2 SMNVEV (reference sequence). V was cut by 2 bases and J by 8 bases, with 10 bases left in between. CDR3 length equals 14 residues. In DNA form, the CDR3 reads TGTGCCAGCAGTTTAACAGGGTTAGATTCACCCCTCCACTTT. The encoded protein is CASSLTGLDSPLHF.

V gene TRBV4-1 combines with J gene TRBJ2-1; D remains ambiguous. CDR3 length: 13 amino acids. The germline CDR1 and CDR2 sequences are MGHRA and YSYEKL. Trimming shortened V by 2 bases and J by 6 bases, and 8 bases separated the two germline ends. This chain's CDR3 is CASSQLRGNEQFF. The CDR3 DNA sequence: TGCGCCAGCAGCCAACTGAGAGGCAATGAGCAGTTCTTC.

The count of this clone is one. The gene calls are TRBV12-3 or TRBV12-4 and TRBJ1-2; tentatively, D is TRBD1 (6 bases). CDR3 length: 13 amino acids. The V and J ends lost 7 bases and 8 bases respectively, with 17 bases between them. CDR3 coding DNA: TGTGCCAGCAATCCCACAGGGAGTTGGGGCTACACCTTC. Translated, it gives CASNPTGSWGYTF.